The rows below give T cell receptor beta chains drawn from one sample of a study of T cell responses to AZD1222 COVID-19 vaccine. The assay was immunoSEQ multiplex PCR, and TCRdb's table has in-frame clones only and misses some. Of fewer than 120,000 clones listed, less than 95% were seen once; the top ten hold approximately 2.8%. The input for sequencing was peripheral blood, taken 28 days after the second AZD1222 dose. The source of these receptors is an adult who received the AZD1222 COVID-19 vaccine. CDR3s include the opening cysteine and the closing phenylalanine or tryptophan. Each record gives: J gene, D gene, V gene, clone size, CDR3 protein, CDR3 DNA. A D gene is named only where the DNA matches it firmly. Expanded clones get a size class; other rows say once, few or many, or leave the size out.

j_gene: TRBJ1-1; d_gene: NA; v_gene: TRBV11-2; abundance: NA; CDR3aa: CASSPGKGVLGTEAFF; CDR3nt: TGTGCCAGCAGCCCTGGGAAAGGGGTTTTGGGTACTGAAGCTTTCTTT
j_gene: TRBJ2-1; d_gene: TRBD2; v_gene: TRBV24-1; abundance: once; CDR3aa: CATSDSPITAGDYNEQFF; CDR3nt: TGTGCCACCAGTGATTCACCTATTACAGCGGGAGACTACAATGAGCAGTTCTTC
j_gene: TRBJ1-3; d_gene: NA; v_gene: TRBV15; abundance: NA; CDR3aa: CATSRPWGGLGNTIYF; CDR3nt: TGTGCCACCAGCAGACCTTGGGGGGGACTTGGAAACACCATATATTTT
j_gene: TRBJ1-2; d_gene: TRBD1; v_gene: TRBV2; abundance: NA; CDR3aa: CASRSGTGKGYTF; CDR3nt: TGTGCCAGCAGGTCCGGGACAGGGAAGGGCTACACCTTC
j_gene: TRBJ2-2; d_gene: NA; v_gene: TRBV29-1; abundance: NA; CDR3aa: CSVGSAGPLANTGELFF; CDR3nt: TGCAGCGTCGGGAGCGCAGGGCCCCTCGCGAACACCGGGGAGCTGTTTTTT
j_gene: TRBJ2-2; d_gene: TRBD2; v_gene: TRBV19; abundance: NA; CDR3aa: CASNLAGVNTGELFF; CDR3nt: TGTGCCAGTAACTTAGCGGGAGTGAACACCGGGGAGCTGTTTTTT
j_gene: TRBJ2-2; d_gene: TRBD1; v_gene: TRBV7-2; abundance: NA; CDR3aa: CASSFRGLTYYANTGELFF; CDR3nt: TGTGCCAGCAGCTTCAGGGGGCTAACTTATTACGCGAACACCGGGGAGCTGTTTTTT
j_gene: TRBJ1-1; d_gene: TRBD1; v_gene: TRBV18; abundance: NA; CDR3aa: CASSPGTGGSEAFF; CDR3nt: TGTGCCAGCTCACCCGGGACAGGGGGATCTGAAGCTTTCTTT
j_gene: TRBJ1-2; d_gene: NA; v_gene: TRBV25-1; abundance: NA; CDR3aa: CASSVGGTPYGYTF; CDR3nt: TGTGCCAGCAGTGTTGGAGGGACACCATATGGCTACACCTTC
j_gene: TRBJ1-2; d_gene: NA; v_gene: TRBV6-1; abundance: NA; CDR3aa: CASSDGNYGYTF; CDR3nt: TGTGCCAGCAGTGACGGCAACTATGGCTACACCTTC
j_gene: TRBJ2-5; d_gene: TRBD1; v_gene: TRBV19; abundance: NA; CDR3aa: CASSIPGQVLGETQYF; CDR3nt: TGTGCCAGTAGTATACCGGGACAGGTCTTGGGGGAGACCCAGTACTTC
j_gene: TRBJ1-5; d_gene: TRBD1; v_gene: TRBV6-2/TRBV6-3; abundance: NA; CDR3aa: CASSYFSGQSNQPQHF; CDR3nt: TGTGCCAGCAGTTACTTCTCGGGACAGAGCAATCAGCCCCAGCATTTT
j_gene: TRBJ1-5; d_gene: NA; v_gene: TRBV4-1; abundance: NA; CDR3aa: CASSQDGYQPQHF; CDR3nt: TGCGCCAGCAGCCAAGATGGGTATCAGCCCCAGCATTTT
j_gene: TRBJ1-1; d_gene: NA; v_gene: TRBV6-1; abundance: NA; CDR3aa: CASSERAMNTEAFF; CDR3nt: TGTGCCAGCAGTGAAAGGGCGATGAACACTGAAGCTTTCTTT
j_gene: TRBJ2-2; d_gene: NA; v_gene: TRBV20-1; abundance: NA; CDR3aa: CSASGGAFRNTGELFF; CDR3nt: TGCAGTGCTAGTGGGGGGGCCTTTAGGAACACCGGGGAGCTGTTTTTT
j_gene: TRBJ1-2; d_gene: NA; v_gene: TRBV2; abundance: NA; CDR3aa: CASSVEGPHYGYTF; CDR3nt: TGTGCCAGCAGTGTTGAGGGACCTCATTATGGCTACACCTTC
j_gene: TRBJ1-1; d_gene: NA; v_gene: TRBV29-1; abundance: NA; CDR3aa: CSVEILNTEAFF; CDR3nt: TGCAGCGTTGAAATACTGAACACTGAAGCTTTCTTT
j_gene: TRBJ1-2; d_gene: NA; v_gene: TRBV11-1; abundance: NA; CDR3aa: CASSLGVGGYTF; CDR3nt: TGTGCCAGCAGCCTAGGGGTTGGTGGCTACACCTTC
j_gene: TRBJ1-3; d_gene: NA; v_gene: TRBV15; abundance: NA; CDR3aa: CATKRADTHLSGNTIYF; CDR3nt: TGTGCCACCAAGAGGGCCGATACACATCTCTCTGGAAACACCATATATTTT
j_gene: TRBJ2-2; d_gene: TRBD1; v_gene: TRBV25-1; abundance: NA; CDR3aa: CASSEVVGQGHGELFF; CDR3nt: TGTGCCAGCAGTGAAGTGGTGGGACAGGGACACGGGGAGCTGTTTTTT
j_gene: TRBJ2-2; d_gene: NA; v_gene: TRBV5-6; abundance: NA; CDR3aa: CASSLEILPNTGELFF; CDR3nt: TGTGCCAGCAGCTTGGAAATACTACCGAACACCGGGGAGCTGTTTTTT
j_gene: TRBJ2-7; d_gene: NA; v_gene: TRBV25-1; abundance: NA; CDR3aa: CASSDLIYEQYF; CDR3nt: TGTGCCAGCAGTGATTTAATCTACGAGCAGTACTTC
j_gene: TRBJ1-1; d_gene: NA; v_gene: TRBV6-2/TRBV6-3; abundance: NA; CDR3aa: CASSYSNTEAFF; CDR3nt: TGTGCCAGCAGTTACTCGAACACTGAAGCTTTCTTT
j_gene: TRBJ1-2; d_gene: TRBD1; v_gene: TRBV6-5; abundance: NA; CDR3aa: CASSYRGQKGYTF; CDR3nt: TGTGCCAGCAGTTACAGGGGGCAGAAAGGCTACACCTTC
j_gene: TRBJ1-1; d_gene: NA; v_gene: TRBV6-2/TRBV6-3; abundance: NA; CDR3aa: CASSLIGVSTEAFF; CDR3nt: TGTGCCAGCAGCCTAATTGGGGTAAGCACTGAAGCTTTCTTT
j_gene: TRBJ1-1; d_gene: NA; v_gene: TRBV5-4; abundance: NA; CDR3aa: CASSLGWGAGTEAFF; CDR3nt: TGTGCCAGCAGCTTGGGATGGGGGGCCGGCACTGAAGCTTTCTTT
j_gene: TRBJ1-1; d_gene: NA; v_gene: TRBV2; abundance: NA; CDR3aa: CASSAREGTEAFF; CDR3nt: TGTGCCAGCAGTGCCAGGGAGGGCACTGAAGCTTTCTTT
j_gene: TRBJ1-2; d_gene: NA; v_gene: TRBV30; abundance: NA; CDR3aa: CAWSVGGAAGYTF; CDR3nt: TGTGCCTGGAGTGTAGGTGGAGCGGCTGGCTACACCTTC
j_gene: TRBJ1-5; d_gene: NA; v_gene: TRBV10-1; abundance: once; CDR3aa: CASSNQGRYSNQPQHF; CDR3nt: TGCGCCAGCAGTAACCAGGGTAGGTATAGCAATCAGCCCCAGCATTTT
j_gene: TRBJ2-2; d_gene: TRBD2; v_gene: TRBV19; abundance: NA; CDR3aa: CASSTLPGLAGASNTGELFF; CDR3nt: TGTGCCAGTAGTACCCTCCCCGGACTAGCGGGGGCCTCGAACACCGGGGAGCTGTTTTTT
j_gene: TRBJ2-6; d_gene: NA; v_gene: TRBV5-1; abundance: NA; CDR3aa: CASSLGESGANVLTF; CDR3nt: TGCGCCAGCAGCTTGGGGGAATCTGGGGCCAACGTCCTGACTTTC
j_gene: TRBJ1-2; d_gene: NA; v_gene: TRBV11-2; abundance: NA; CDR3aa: CASSYKRTPGNYGYTF; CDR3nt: TGTGCCAGCAGTTATAAACGGACACCCGGGAACTATGGCTACACCTTC
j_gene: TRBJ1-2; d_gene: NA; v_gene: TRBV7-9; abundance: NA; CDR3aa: CASSLDQGYGYTF; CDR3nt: TGTGCCAGCAGCTTAGACCAAGGCTATGGCTACACCTTC
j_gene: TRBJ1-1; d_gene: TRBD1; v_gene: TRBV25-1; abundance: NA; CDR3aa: CASSELASRRGRTEAFF; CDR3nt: TGTGCCAGCAGTGAATTAGCGAGTCGCAGGGGGCGGACTGAAGCTTTCTTT
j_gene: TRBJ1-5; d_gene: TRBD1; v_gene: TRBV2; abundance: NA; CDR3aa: CASSETGGGNNQPQHF; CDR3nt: TGTGCCAGCAGTGAGACAGGGGGAGGTAACAATCAGCCCCAGCATTTT
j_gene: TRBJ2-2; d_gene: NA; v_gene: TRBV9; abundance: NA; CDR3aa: CASSVGGRFDGELFF; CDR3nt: TGTGCCAGCAGCGTAGGAGGGAGATTCGACGGGGAGCTGTTTTTT
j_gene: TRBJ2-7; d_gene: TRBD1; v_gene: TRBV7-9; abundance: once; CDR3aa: CASSFPGQAYEQYF; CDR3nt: TGTGCCAGCAGCTTTCCGGGACAGGCCTACGAGCAGTACTTC
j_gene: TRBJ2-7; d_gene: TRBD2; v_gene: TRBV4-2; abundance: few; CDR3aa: CASSQALWGGRSEQYF; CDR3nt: TGTGCCAGCAGCCAAGCACTTTGGGGCGGGAGATCCGAGCAGTACTTC
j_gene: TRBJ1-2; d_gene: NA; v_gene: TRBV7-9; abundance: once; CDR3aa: CASGSLPGGYTF; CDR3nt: TGTGCTTCGGGTTCCCTCCCAGGTGGCTACACCTTC
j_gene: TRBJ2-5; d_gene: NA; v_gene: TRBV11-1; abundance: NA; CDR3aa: CASSSLGGETQYF; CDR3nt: TGTGCCAGCAGCTCCCTCGGCGGTGAGACCCAGTACTTC
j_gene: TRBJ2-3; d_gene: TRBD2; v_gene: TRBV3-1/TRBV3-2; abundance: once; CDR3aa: CASSGRRLAGLADTQYF; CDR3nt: TGTGCCAGCAGCGGTAGGCGTCTAGCGGGGTTAGCGGATACGCAGTATTTT
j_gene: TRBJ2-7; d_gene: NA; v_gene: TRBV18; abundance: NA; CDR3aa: CASSGPGVGEQYF; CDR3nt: TGTGCCAGCTCGGGCCCAGGGGTAGGCGAGCAGTACTTC
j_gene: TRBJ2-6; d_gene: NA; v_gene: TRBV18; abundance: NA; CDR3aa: CASSPSDGVVPPGANVLTF; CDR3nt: TGTGCCAGCTCACCTTCGGACGGGGTTGTTCCTCCTGGGGCCAACGTCCTGACTTTC
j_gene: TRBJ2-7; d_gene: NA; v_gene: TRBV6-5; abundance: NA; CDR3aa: CASTQARGSYEQYF; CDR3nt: TGTGCCAGCACCCAAGCCCGGGGCTCCTACGAGCAGTACTTC
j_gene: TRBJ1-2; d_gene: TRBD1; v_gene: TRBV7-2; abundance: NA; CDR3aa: CASSTWTGGDGYTF; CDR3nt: TGTGCCAGCAGCACCTGGACAGGGGGGGATGGCTACACCTTC